What follows is one T cell receptor (beta chain) and its context. The antigen remains unidentified. The data derive from a study of cytomegalovirus exposure and HLA in healthy donors. At the level of the study: Findings of an earlier analysis included under 140 million unique TCR beta sequences from 180 million or so T cells.

The CDR3 sequence is 17 residues long. V lost 4 bases and J lost 1; bases outside the gene matches: 11. Germline V gene lookup returns CDR1 SEHNR and CDR2 FQNEAQ (reference sequence). Donors consisted of healthy bone marrow donors. Amplification used 60 Vbeta primers and 13 Jbeta primers. The protocol was immunoSEQ multiplex PCR, while the TCRdb copy is restricted to in-frame clones and leaves out a portion. The sample has 150,000 to 200,000 clones; about 80% are singletons. Findings and limits, study-wide: V- and J-gene trimming in TCR beta was tied to a missense DCLRE1C variant by an analysis performed later. The likely explanation for a cluster of highly shared sequence variants was sequencing artifact.

The chain combines TRBV7-9 with TRBJ2-3, with 7 nucleotides matching TRBD2. This TCR was sampled from a man aged 18-30 years in good health and CMV-seronegative. Sequenced: PBMCs. The DNA for the CDR3 is TGTGCCAGCAGCTCTTCTCGGACTAGAGGAGGCACAGATACGCAGTATTTT. Protein: CASSSSRTRGGTDTQYF.